The clone carrying this T cell receptor beta chain was seen more than once but under ten times. The antigen remains unidentified. Germline CDR1 reads SGHTA; CDR2 reads FQGNSA. This CDR3 comprises 15 residues. With 0 bases removed from V and 7 bases from J, the gap between germline ends came to 13 bases. The data were taken from a study of T-cell memory formation after mild COVID-19. Overall study results and limits: Clones that contracted clustered mainly in CM and EM if CD4+ and in EMRA if CD8+.

5'RACE with constant-segment primers yielded barcoded, UMI-tagged TCR alpha and TCR beta cDNA libraries. TCRdb called the 5' RACE reads again in MiXCR, with one record for every CDR3 protein. The sample has 200,000 to 250,000 distinct CDR3 sequences; 7.5% to 10% are singletons. Specimen: PBMCs or a T cell subset sorted from them (not recorded which). The chain carries TRBV7-2 and TRBJ2-1; D might be TRBD2 (5 bases). This TCR was recovered from a man between 18 and 29 years old who had mild COVID-19 (a few samples of this study predate the infection). Cell type and time point are not known. CDR3 protein: CASSLASSGGNEQFF. CDR3 nucleotide sequence: TGTGCCAGCAGCTTAGCGTCCAGCGGCGGGAATGAGCAGTTCTTC.